These T cell receptor beta chains were read from a single sample in a study of shared clonotypes between healthy human individuals. Data came from immunoSEQ multiplex PCR; TCRdb stores just in-frame clones and leaves some out. The data show around 2.3 million clones, under 97% seen once. The material sequenced was naive CD4+ T cells sorted from blood. Receptors were obtained from a man aged 18 to 29 in good health. CDR3s include the opening cysteine and the closing phenylalanine or tryptophan. D genes are given only for firm matches. The listing skips clone size in some rows; elsewhere it reads once, few, many or a size class.

TRBJ1-5	TRBD1	TRBV19	NA	CASSPQYRGSQPQHF	TGTGCCAGTAGTCCGCAATACAGGGGGAGTCAGCCCCAGCATTTT
TRBJ2-7	NA	TRBV28	NA	CASSLRRILHEQYF	TGTGCCAGCAGCCTTCGACGGATTCTCCACGAGCAGTACTTC
TRBJ2-2	NA	TRBV7-8	NA	CASSTRPGINTGELFF	TGTGCCAGCAGTACCAGACCCGGGATCAACACCGGGGAGCTGTTTTTT
TRBJ1-1	NA	TRBV19	few	CASSSTGAEAFF	TGTGCCAGTAGTTCGACGGGCGCTGAAGCTTTCTTT
TRBJ1-6	NA	TRBV4-1	once	CASSQLRLISPLHF	TGCGCCAGCAGCCAGCTCAGGCTGATTTCACCCCTCCACTTT
TRBJ1-2	NA	TRBV5-1	NA	CASSPTTGWYGYTF	TGCGCCAGCAGCCCAACAACAGGGTGGTATGGCTACACCTTC
TRBJ1-4	NA	TRBV6-1	NA	CATRGLSNEKLFF	TGTGCCACCCGGGGGTTGTCTAATGAAAAACTGTTTTTT
TRBJ2-5	NA	TRBV5-1	NA	CASSPVPMAQETQYF	TGCGCCAGCAGCCCGGTGCCCATGGCCCAAGAGACCCAGTACTTC
TRBJ2-7	NA	TRBV7-8	NA	CASSIRWGKVSYEQYF	TGTGCCAGCAGCATTAGGTGGGGCAAAGTCTCCTACGAGCAGTACTTC
TRBJ1-4	TRBD1	TRBV19	NA	CASSQGQGANEKLFF	TGTGCCAGTAGTCAAGGACAGGGGGCTAATGAAAAACTGTTTTTT
TRBJ2-6	NA	TRBV6-6	NA	CASSTPYSGANVLTF	TGTGCCAGCAGTACCCCGTACTCTGGGGCCAACGTCCTGACTTTC
TRBJ1-1	TRBD1	TRBV18	NA	CASSVQGAPNTEAFF	TGTGCCAGCTCAGTACAGGGGGCGCCTAACACTGAAGCTTTCTTT
TRBJ1-1	NA	TRBV30	few	CAWSVQNENTEAFF	TGTGCCTGGAGTGTACAGAATGAAAACACTGAAGCTTTCTTT
TRBJ2-1	NA	TRBV30	NA	CAWTVTSSYNEQFF	TGTGCCTGGACTGTAACGAGCTCCTACAATGAGCAGTTCTTC
TRBJ2-1	NA	TRBV7-8	NA	CASRFLPGREQFF	TGTGCCAGCCGCTTTCTCCCGGGCCGGGAACAGTTCTTC
TRBJ1-5	TRBD1	TRBV18	once	CASSTQEGPGTGNQPQHF	TGTGCCAGCTCGACCCAGGAGGGACCCGGGACAGGGAATCAGCCCCAGCATTTT
TRBJ2-1	NA	TRBV9	NA	CASSVAGNSYNEQFF	TGTGCCAGCAGCGTAGCAGGGAACTCCTACAATGAGCAGTTCTTC
TRBJ2-5	NA	TRBV28	NA	CASSSLQGAQETQYF	TGTGCCAGCAGTTCACTACAGGGTGCTCAAGAGACCCAGTACTTC